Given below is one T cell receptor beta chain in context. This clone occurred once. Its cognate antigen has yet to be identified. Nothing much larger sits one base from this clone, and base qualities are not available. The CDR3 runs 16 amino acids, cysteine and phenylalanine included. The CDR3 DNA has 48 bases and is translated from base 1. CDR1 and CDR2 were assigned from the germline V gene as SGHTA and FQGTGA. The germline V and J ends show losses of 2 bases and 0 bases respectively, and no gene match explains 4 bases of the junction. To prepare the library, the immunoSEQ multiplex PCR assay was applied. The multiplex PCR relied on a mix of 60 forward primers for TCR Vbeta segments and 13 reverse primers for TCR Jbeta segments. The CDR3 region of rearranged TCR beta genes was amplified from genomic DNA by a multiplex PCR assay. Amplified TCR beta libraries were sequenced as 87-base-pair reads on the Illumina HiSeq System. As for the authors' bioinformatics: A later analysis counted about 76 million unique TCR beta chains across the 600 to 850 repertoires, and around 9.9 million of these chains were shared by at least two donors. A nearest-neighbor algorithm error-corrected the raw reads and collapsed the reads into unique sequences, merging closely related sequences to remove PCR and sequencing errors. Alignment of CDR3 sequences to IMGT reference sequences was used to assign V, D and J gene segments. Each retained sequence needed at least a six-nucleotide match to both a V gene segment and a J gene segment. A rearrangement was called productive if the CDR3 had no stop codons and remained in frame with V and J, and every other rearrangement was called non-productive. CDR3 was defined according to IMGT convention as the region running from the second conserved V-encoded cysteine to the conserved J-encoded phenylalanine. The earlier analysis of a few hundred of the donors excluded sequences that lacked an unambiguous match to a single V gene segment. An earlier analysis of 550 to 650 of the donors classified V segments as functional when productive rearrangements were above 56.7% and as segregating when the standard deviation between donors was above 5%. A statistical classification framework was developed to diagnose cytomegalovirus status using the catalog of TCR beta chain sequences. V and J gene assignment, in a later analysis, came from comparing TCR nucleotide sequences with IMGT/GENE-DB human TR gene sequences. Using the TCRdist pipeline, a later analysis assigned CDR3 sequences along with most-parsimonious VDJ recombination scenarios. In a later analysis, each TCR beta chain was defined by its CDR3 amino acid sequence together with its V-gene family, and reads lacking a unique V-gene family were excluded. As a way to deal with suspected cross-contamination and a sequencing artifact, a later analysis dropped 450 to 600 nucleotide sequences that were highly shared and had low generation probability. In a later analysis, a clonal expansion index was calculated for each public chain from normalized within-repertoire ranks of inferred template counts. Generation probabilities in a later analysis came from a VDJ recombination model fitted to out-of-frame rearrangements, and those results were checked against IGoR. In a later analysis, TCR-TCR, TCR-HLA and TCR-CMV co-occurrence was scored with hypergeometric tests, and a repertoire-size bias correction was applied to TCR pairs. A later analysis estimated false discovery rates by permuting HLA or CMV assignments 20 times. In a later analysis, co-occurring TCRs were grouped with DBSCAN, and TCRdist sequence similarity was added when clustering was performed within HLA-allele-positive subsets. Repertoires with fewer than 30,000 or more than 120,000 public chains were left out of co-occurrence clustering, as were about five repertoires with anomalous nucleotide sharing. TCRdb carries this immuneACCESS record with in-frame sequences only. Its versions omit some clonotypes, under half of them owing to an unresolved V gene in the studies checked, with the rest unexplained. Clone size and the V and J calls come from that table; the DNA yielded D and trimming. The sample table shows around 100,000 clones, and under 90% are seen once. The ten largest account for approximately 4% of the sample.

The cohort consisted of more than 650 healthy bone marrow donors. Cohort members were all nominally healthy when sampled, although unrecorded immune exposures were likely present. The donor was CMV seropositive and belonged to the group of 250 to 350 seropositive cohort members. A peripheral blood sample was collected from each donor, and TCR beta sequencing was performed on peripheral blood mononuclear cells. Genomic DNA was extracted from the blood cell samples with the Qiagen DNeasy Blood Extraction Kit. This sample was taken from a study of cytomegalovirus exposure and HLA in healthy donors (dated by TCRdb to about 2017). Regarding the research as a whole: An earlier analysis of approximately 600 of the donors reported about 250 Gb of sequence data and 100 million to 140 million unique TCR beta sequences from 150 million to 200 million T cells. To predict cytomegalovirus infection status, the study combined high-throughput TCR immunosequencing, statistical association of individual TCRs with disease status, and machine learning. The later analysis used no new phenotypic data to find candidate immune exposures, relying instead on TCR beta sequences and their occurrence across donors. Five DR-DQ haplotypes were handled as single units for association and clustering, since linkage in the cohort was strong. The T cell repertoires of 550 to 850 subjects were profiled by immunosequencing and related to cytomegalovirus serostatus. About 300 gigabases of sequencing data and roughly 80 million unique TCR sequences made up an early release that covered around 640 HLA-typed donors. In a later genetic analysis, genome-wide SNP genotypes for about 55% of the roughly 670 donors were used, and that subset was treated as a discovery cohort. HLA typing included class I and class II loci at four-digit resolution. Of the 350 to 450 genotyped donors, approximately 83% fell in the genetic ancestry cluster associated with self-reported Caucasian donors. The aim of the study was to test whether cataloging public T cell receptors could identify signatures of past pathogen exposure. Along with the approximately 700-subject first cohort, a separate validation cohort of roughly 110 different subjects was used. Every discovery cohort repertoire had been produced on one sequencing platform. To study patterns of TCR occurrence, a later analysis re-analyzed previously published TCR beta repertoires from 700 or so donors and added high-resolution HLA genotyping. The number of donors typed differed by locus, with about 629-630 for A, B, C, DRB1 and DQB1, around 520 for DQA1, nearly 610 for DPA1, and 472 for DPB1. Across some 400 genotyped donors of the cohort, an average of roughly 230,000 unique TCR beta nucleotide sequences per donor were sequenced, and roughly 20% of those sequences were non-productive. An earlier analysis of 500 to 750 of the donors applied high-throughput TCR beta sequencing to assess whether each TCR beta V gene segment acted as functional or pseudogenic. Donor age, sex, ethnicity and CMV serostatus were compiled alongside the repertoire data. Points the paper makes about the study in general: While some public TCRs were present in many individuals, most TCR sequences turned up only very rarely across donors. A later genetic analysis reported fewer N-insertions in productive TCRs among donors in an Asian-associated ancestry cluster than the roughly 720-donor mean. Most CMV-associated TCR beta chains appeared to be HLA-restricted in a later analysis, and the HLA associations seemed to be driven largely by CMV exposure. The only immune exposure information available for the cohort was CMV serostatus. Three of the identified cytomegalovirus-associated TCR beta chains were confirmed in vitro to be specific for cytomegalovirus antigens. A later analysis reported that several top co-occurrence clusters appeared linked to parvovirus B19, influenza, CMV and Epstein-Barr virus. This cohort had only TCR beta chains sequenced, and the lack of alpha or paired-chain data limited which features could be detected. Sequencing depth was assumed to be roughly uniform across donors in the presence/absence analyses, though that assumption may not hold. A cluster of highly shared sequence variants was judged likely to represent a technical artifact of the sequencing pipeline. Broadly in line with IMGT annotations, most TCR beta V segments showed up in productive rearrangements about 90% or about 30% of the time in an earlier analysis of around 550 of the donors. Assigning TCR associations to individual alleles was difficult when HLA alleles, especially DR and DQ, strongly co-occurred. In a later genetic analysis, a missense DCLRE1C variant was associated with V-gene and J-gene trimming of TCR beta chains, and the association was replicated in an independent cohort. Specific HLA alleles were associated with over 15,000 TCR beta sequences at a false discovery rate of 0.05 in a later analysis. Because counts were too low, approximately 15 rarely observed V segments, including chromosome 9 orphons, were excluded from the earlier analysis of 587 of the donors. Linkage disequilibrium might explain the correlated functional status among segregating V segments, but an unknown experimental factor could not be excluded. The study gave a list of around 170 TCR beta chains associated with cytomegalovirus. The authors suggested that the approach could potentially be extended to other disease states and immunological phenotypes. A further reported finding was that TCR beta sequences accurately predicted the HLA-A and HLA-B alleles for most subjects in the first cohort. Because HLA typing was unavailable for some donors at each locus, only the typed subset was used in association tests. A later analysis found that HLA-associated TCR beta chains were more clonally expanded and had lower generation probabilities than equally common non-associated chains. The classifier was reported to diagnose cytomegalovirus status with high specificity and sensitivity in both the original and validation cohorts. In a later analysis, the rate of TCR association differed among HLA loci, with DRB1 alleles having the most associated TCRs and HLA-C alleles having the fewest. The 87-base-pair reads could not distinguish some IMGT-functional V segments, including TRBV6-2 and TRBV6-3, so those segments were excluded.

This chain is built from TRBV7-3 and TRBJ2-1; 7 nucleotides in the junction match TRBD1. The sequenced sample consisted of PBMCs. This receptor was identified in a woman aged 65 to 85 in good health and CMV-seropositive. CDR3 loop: CASSLEGASSYNEQFF. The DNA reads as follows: TGTGCCAGCAGCTTAGAGGGGGCGAGCTCCTACAATGAGCAGTTCTTC.